This T cell receptor (beta chain) was recovered during a study of T-cell reconstitution after alpha-beta-depleted transplantation in children. Germline loops: CDR1 SNHLY, CDR2 FYNNEI. V was cut by 6 bases and J by 3 bases, with 2 bases left in between. This CDR3 has 10 residues. Unique molecular identifiers were used to barcode this TCRbeta library. TCRdb re-called the PCR reads with MiXCR, one entry per CDR3 protein. The sample shows 700,000 to 950,000 distinct CDR3 sequences, approximately 15% of them seen only once. J is TRBJ1-1 and V is TRBV2; no clear D gene. Specimen: PBMCs, mostly from graft donor cells, collected 360 days after TCRalphabeta/CD19-depleted stem cell transplant. The receptor's source is a male patient younger than 18 who had a stem cell transplant for acute lymphoblastic leukemia, so the T cells may come from the graft donor. The CDR3 DNA is TGTGCCAGCAGCGACACTGAAGCTTTCTTT. Amino acids: CASSDTEAFF.